One and the same sample provided the 21 T cell receptor beta chains below, sequenced in a study of technical replicates of blood from a handful of donors. The repertoire was sequenced with immunoSEQ multiplex PCR; TCRdb's copy has only in-frame clones and lacks some. The table shows about 12,000 clones, with 79% occurring only once. Sequenced: PBMCs. These receptors came from a human donor in good health.

This clone turned up a few times. The chain uses TRBV19 and TRBJ2-5, with TRBD1 matching 7 bases. CDR1 LNHDA and CDR2 SQIVND come from the germline V gene (reference sequence). J was trimmed by 2 bases and V by 9 bases; bases with no gene match: 3. This CDR3 is built from 12 residues. CDR3 nucleotide sequence: TGTGCCAGCGGGGACAGACAAGAGACCCAGTACTTC. Translation: CASGDRQETQYF. The full variable domain, in which reference TRBV19 and TRBJ2-5 provide the parts outside the CDR3, is DGGITQSPKYLFRKEGQNVTLSCEQNLNHDAMYWYRQDPGQGLRLIYYSQIVNDFQKGDIAEGYSVSREKKESFPLTVTSAQKNPTAFYLCASGDRQETQYFGPGTRLLVL.

The V gene is TRBV6-5, the J gene TRBJ1-1, with TRBD1 matching 7 bases. There are 15 residues in the CDR3. V lost 2 bases to trimming and J lost 5 bases; unmatched junction nucleotides: 8. CDR1 and CDR2 (germline): MNHEY, SVGAGI. CDR3 sequence: CASSYGPTGVTEAFF. As DNA, the CDR3 is TGTGCCAGCAGTTACGGGCCCACAGGGGTAACTGAAGCTTTCTTT.

The chain has TRBV7-9 and TRBJ2-5; 8 bases match TRBD1. Trimming at V came to 6 bases and at J to 2 bases, leaving 8 bases not matched to a gene. The CDR3 spans 15 residues. Per the germline V gene, CDR1 is SEHNR and CDR2 is FQNEAQ (reference sequence). The CDR3, as DNA: TGTGCCAGCAGTTCCCGGACAGGGCTACAAGAGACCCAGTACTTC. Translated: CASSSRTGLQETQYF.

The J gene is TRBJ1-5, the V gene TRBV5-6; D call uncertain. The CDR3 is 15 amino acids. CDR1 SGHDT and CDR2 YYEEEE come from the germline V gene. Trimming cost V 0 bases and J 4 bases, with 11 bases left between them. CDR3 nucleotide sequence: TGTGCCAGCAGCTTGGGTCCGGGAACAAATCAGCCCCAGCATTTT. Amino acids: CASSLGPGTNQPQHF. Using reference TRBV5-6 and TRBJ1-5 for the parts outside the CDR3, the full variable domain is DAGVTQSPTHLIKTRGQQVTLRCSPKSGHDTVSWYQQALGQGPQFIFQYYEEEERQRGNFPDRFSGHQFPNYSSELNVNALLLGDSALYLCASSLGPGTNQPQHFGDGTRLSIL.

The chain joins TRBV7-8 to TRBJ1-5; 9 bases align to TRBD1. The CDR3 has 15 residues. Germline CDR1 and CDR2: SGHVS and FQNEAQ. The V gene end was trimmed by 5 bases and the J gene end by 6 bases; junction bases not matched to a gene: 8. CDR3 amino acids: CASSANRGPSQPQHF. CDR3 DNA: TGTGCCAGCAGCGCAAACAGGGGGCCCAGTCAGCCCCAGCATTTT.

This clone has just a few counts. The CDR3 protein is CASSGEGGLNTEAFF. CDR3 bases: TGTGCCAGTAGTGGCGAAGGGGGATTGAACACTGAAGCTTTCTTT. This chain connects TRBV19 to TRBJ1-1; a weak D match, TRBD1 (6 bases). The CDR3 length is 15 residues. Deletions cut 5 bases from V and 0 bases from J, with 13 bases between. CDR1 is LNHDA and CDR2 is SQIVND in the germline V gene (reference sequence).

This chain connects TRBV7-7 to TRBJ2-1, with 8 bases lining up with TRBD2. The CDR3 is 14 residues long. V dropped 5 bases and J dropped 10; count of bases not matched to a gene: 10. From germline, CDR1 is SSHAT and CDR2 FNYEAQ (reference sequence). The CDR3 DNA is TGTGCCAGCAGCCTAAGCCGACCGGGGGGGGAGCAGTTCTTC. Translated: CASSLSRPGGEQFF.

In this sample, this clone turned up once. This chain links TRBV2 with TRBJ1-2; D gene ambiguous. The V end was cut by 7 bases, the J end by 3 bases, with 9 bases between. The CDR3 is 12 residues long. From germline, CDR1 is SNHLY and CDR2 FYNNEI. The CDR3 reads CASTGGYYGYTF. The CDR3 region has the DNA TGTGCCAGCACGGGAGGTTACTATGGCTACACCTTC.

This clone was counted a single time. CDR3 DNA: TGTGCCTGGAGATCACAGGGCGGCCAGCCCCAGCATTTT. Translation gives CAWRSQGGQPQHF. J is TRBJ1-5 and V is TRBV30, with D tentatively TRBD1 (6 bases). Germline V gene sequence: CDR1 GTSNPN, CDR2 SVGIG (reference sequence). The CDR3 length is 13 residues. V shed 3 bases and J shed 7 bases, with 13 bases lying between them.

The rearrangement uses TRBV30 and TRBJ1-2; TRBD1 aligns across 7 bases. CDR3 length equals 18 residues. Germline V gives CDR1 GTSNPN, CDR2 SVGIG (reference sequence). After removal of 1 base from V and 1 base from J, the junction contained 15 bases not matched to a gene. The CDR3 spells CAWSAPLDRRSFNYGYTF. CDR3 nucleotides: TGTGCCTGGAGTGCCCCCCTGGACAGGCGATCCTTTAACTATGGCTACACCTTC.

The chain links TRBV5-1 to TRBJ2-2; D might be TRBD1 (6 bases). CDR1 and CDR2 from the germline V gene are SGHRS and YFSETQ. This CDR3 is built from 15 residues. Trimming stripped 4 bases from V and 5 bases from J, with 15 bases between. CDR3 sequence: CASSPGTPRTGELFF. CDR3 nucleotide sequence: TGCGCCAGCAGCCCCGGGACACCTAGAACCGGGGAGCTGTTTTTT.

This chain links TRBV6-5 with TRBJ1-2; D gene unclear. Trimming left V 4 bases short and J 4 bases short, with 13 bases between. The CDR3 is made up of 14 amino acids. Looked up from germline, CDR1 is MNHEY and CDR2 is SVGAGI. CDR3 region: CASSLESSIYGYTF. CDR3 nucleotides: TGTGCCAGCAGTTTGGAGTCTTCGATCTATGGCTACACCTTC.

The rearrangement links TRBV30 to TRBJ2-2, with TRBD2 matching over 10 bases. CDR3 length equals 16 residues. The V gene end was trimmed by 6 bases and the J gene end by 4 bases; junction bases not matched to a gene: 11. The germline V gene has CDR1 GTSNPN and CDR2 SVGIG (reference sequence). The CDR3 bases are TGTGCCTGCCCTAAAATAGCGGGAGGTATCACCGGGGAGCTGTTTTTT. This sequence encodes CACPKIAGGITGELFF.

The chain has TRBV5-1 and TRBJ2-1; a weak D match, TRBD2 (5 bases). The CDR3 has 14 residues. The germline CDR1 and CDR2 sequences are SGHRS and YFSETQ. The V end lost 2 bases, the J end lost 11 bases, and 17 bases lay between the germline ends. CDR3 in DNA: TGCGCCAGCAGCTTATCTCGGTTTGAGGGTAAGCAGTTCTTC. It codes for CASSLSRFEGKQFF. The variable domain in full, with the rest retrieved from reference TRBV5-1 and TRBJ2-1, is KAGVTQTPRYLIKTRGQQVTLSCSPISGHRSVSWYQQTPGQGLQFLFEYFSETQRNKGNFPGRFSGRQFSNSRSEMNVSTLELGDSALYLCASSLSRFEGKQFFGPGTRLTVL.

The V gene is TRBV4-2, the J gene TRBJ2-1, with 8 nucleotides matching TRBD2. V was clipped by 2 bases and J by 4 bases; unmatched bases: 7. Per germline, CDR1 LGHNA and CDR2 YNFKEQ. The CDR3 is 16 amino acids. CDR3 DNA sequence: TGTGCCAGCAGCCAAACCGGGACTAGTGGTTACAATGAGCAGTTCTTC. Its protein product is CASSQTGTSGYNEQFF.

The genes are TRBV5-1 and TRBJ2-5, with 8 bases that match TRBD1. The germline V gene encodes CDR1 SGHRS and CDR2 YFSETQ. J was trimmed by 5 bases and V by 2 bases; bases with no gene match: 5. The CDR3 spans 14 residues. In nucleotides, the CDR3 is TGCGCCAGCAGCTTTCAGGGGGCTGAGGAGACCCAGTACTTC. It codes for CASSFQGAEETQYF.

A single count supports this clone. The chain employs TRBV5-4 and TRBJ2-1; 9 bases are a match to TRBD2. CDR1 and CDR2 (germline): SGHNT, YYREEE (reference sequence). J was trimmed by 0 bases and V by 4 bases; bases with no gene match: 8. The CDR3 covers 17 residues. This CDR3 reads CASSPTLAGSSYNEQFF. The CDR3 nucleotides are TGTGCCAGCAGCCCGACCCTAGCGGGGAGCTCCTACAATGAGCAGTTCTTC.

In this sample, this clone turned up once. The V gene is TRBV2, the J gene TRBJ2-5; a possible D gene is TRBD1 (6 bases). V was pared by 3 bases and J by 0 bases, with 11 bases between. The length of the CDR3 is 15 residues. Germline V gives CDR1 SNHLY, CDR2 FYNNEI. This CDR3 reads CASSEGQGYQETQYF. The CDR3 region has the DNA TGTGCCAGCAGTGAGGGTCAGGGGTACCAAGAGACCCAGTACTTC.

The count of this clone is one. The genes are TRBV2 and TRBJ2-7; 9 bases match TRBD2. Germline lookup yields CDR1 SNHLY and CDR2 FYNNEI. The J segment lost 4 bases and the V segment lost 4 bases, leaving 5 bases of the junction unmatched. This CDR3 has 14 amino acids. The CDR3 region is CASSGREGPYEQYF. The DNA for the CDR3 is TGTGCCAGCAGTGGGCGGGAGGGCCCGTACGAGCAGTACTTC.

This rearrangement joins TRBV9 to TRBJ2-7; 12 bases are a match to TRBD2. CDR3 length: 15 residues. The junction had 5 bases not matched to a gene; V was cut back by 3 bases and J by 4 bases. Germline V CDR1 and CDR2: SGDLS, YYNGEE. The CDR3 DNA follows: TGTGCCAGCAGCGAGACTAGCGGGAGTGTGTACGAGCAGTACTTC. Translation gives CASSETSGSVYEQYF.

Only one count was recorded for this clone. This chain connects TRBV15 to TRBJ2-3; possible D gene TRBD1, 5 bases. The CDR3 has 16 amino acids. Germline CDR1 LNHNV, CDR2 YYDKDF (reference sequence). Between the trimmed V and J ends, which lost 3 bases and 0 bases, there was a span of 13 bases. The CDR3: CATSRALGVSTDTQYF. DNA for the CDR3: TGTGCCACCAGCAGGGCCTTAGGGGTTAGCACAGATACGCAGTATTTT. Together with reference TRBV15 and TRBJ2-3, the CDR3 gives the full variable domain: DAMVIQNPRYQVTQFGKPVTLSCSQTLNHNVMYWYQQKSSQAPKLLFHYYDKDFNNEADTPDNFQSRRPNTSFCFLDIRSPGLGDTAMYLCATSRALGVSTDTQYFGPGTRLTVL.